The TCR beta chain described here comes from a study of T cells in Graves' hyperthyroidism and ophthalmopathy. The CDR3 runs 16 residues. Germline values: CDR1 MDHEN, CDR2 SYDVKM. Trimming removed 2 bases at V and 2 bases at J, with 16 bases between. Amplified TCR beta CDR3 regions derived from RNA transcripts. The HTBI primer set served for first-round RT-PCR of the TCR CDR3. TCRdb reprocessed the multiplex PCR reads via MiXCR and lists one record per CDR3 protein. Among about 300,000 distinct CDR3 sequences listed, roughly 19% were seen once. Notes on this clonotype: Just one base apart from a much larger clone, this may be a read error.

The rearrangement links TRBV28 to TRBJ2-7; TRBD2 might be the D (6 bases). This TCR was sampled from a man between 50 and 59 years old with Graves' ophthalmopathy. Material: blood. Here the CDR3 reads CASSLRGRTQTYEQYF. In DNA form, the CDR3 reads TGTGCCAGCAGTTTACGGGGGAGGACCCAAACCTACGAGCAGTACTTC.